The source of this T cell receptor beta chain is a study of T cells in Graves' hyperthyroidism and ophthalmopathy. The germline V gene encodes CDR1 DFQATT and CDR2 SNEGSKA (reference sequence). The CDR3 totals 13 residues. Trimming took off 4 bases at V and 4 bases at J, with 13 bases between the two ends. Regions amplified from RNA transcripts were the TCR beta CDR3 regions. The HTBI primer set served for first-round RT-PCR of the TCR CDR3. TCRdb re-called the multiplex PCR reads through MiXCR, storing one row per CDR3 protein. The top ten clones hold around 16% of a sample with about 350,000 distinct CDR3 sequences, over 15% of them seen once.

The chain couples TRBV20-1 to TRBJ1-2; weak D call: TRBD1 (6 bases). Material: blood. This sequence originates from a middle-aged woman with Graves' ophthalmopathy. This chain's CDR3 is CSANNRVGYGYTF. The CDR3, as DNA: TGCAGTGCTAATAACAGGGTGGGCTATGGCTACACCTTC.